The rows below give T cell receptor beta chains drawn from one sample of a study of T cell repertoires in cytomegalovirus infection. TCRdb re-derived calls from the reads in MiXCR, one entry per CDR3 protein. Of 200,000 or so distinct CDR3 sequences listed, 15% to 20% are singletons. The sequencing sample was made of PBMCs. The origin of the receptors is a human donor in good health (CMV status not recorded). Some clones in this sample may be carry-over from other donors' samples. The CDR3 runs from the conserved cysteine through the conserved F or W. A D gene is named only where the DNA matches it firmly. Part of the rows lack a size; the others show once, few, many or a class for expanded clones.

j_call clone_size v_call d_call cdr3_nt cdr3_aa
TRBJ1-6 few TRBV28 NA TGTGCCAGCATAGGAGGGTGGAATAATTCACCCCTCCACTTT CASIGGWNNSPLHF
TRBJ2-2 NA TRBV19 TRBD1 TGTGCCAGTAGACCCTTGACAGGGTGGGACACCGGGGAGCTGTTTTTT CASRPLTGWDTGELFF
TRBJ1-2 few TRBV7-6 NA TGTGCCAGCAGCTCCTTACTGGGCTACACCTTC CASSSLLGYTF
TRBJ2-3 NA TRBV12-3/TRBV12-4 NA TGTGCCAGCAGTTTTTTGAGATCCACAGATACGCAGTATTTT CASSFLRSTDTQYF
TRBJ2-7 NA TRBV28 NA TGTGCCAGCAGTCCCCAGACGGACGAGCAGTACTTC CASSPQTDEQYF
TRBJ2-4 once TRBV5-1 NA TGCGCCAGCAGTTTCGACGGGAGCGACATTCAGTACTTC CASSFDGSDIQYF
TRBJ2-5 many TRBV7-8 TRBD2 TGTGCCAGCAGCGGCGGGACTAGCGGGAGGCGTGAGACCCAGTACTTC CASSGGTSGRRETQYF
TRBJ2-5 many TRBV7-2 TRBD2 TGTGCCAGCAGCCAAATGACTAGCGGGATTAGGGAGACCCAGTACTTC CASSQMTSGIRETQYF
TRBJ1-1 NA TRBV29-1 TRBD1 TGCAGCGCGGACAGGGGTTCTGAAGCTTTCTTT CSADRGSEAFF
TRBJ2-2 few TRBV5-1 TRBD2 TGCGCCAGCAGCTTGAGGGGGCTAGCGGGAGCGAAGGAGCTGTTTTTT CASSLRGLAGAKELFF
TRBJ2-1 few TRBV29-1 NA TGCAGCGTTGAAGGAGGAAGCCCTCATGAGCAGTTCTTC CSVEGGSPHEQFF
TRBJ2-3 NA TRBV6-1 TRBD1 TGTGCCAGCAGTGAGGAACAGGGGGGAATGCAGTATTTT CASSEEQGGMQYF
TRBJ2-1 NA TRBV6-2/TRBV6-3 TRBD2 TGTGCCAGCAGACGACTAGCGGGACGATTAAGCTCCTACAATGAGCAGTTCTTC CASRRLAGRLSSYNEQFF
TRBJ1-1 once TRBV29-1 NA TGCAGCGCCAAGGGGGGAATGCTAACTGAAGCTTTCTTT CSAKGGMLTEAFF
TRBJ1-1 few TRBV29-1 TRBD1 TGCAGCGTTCAGACAGGGCGGACTGAAGCTTTCTTT CSVQTGRTEAFF
TRBJ2-7 few TRBV20-1 NA TGCAGTGCTAGAGATCCAGGGGGGTCCTACGAGCAGTACTTC CSARDPGGSYEQYF
TRBJ1-1 few TRBV5-1 NA TGCGCCAGCAGCGCACCAACAGTGAACACTGAAGCTTTCTTT CASSAPTVNTEAFF
TRBJ2-7 few TRBV5-5 NA TGTGCCAGCACCTATCAAAGGGGCGAGCAGTACTTC CASTYQRGEQYF
TRBJ1-2 NA TRBV7-9 NA TGTGCCAGCAGCTTAGAGCTGGGGTCGAGTGGCTACACCTTC CASSLELGSSGYTF
TRBJ1-1 NA TRBV28 NA TGTGCCAGCAGTTTAACCCCCCAATGGCTGGGCCTCCCCACTGAAGCTTTCTTT CASSLTPQWLGLPTEAFF
TRBJ1-2 NA TRBV19 NA TGTGCCAGTAGTTCCCGAACCTCGGGGAGACCCTATGGCTACACCTTC CASSSRTSGRPYGYTF
TRBJ2-6 few TRBV12-3/TRBV12-4 NA TGTGCCAGCAGTTTCCAGGGGAGCTCTGGGGCCAACGTCCTGACTTTC CASSFQGSSGANVLTF